This record covers a single T cell receptor beta chain. This clone showed up just a few times. The antigen this receptor binds is unknown. No qualities accompany the bases; no much larger clone lies one base away. This sample is part of a study of beta chain features in type 1 diabetes (dated by TCRdb to between 2018 and 2020). Regarding the research as a whole: Mean age, gender distribution, total cell number and subset yield were not different between patients and healthy donors. Regulatory and stem cell-like memory subsets were obtained from only 8 patients and roughly eight healthy donors, while naive and central memory subsets were obtained from all 30 or so donors. In the study, TCRB repertoires of sorted circulating CD4+ T cell subsets from recently diagnosed type 1 diabetes patients were compared with those of matched healthy donors. A total of 107,917,701 sorted cells were examined across all samples, and a strong correlation was observed between cell number per subset and RNA yield. Paper-wide results and their limitations: Only small numbers of individuals were included in the HLA sub-analyses, which left unresolved whether HLA type had any influence on TCRB rearrangement. Patients with type 1 diabetes made fewer insertions and deleted more nucleotides at VDJ recombination sites, implying thymic rearrangement abnormalities. Because cDNA was sequenced instead of genomic DNA, activated cells with high expression could be over-represented, although the groups did not differ in activation or CD3 levels. The naive, central memory and regulatory TCRB repertoires appeared to resemble one another more closely among patients than among healthy donors. In all four CD4+ subsets, TCRB CDR3 length was moderately but significantly shorter in type 1 diabetes patients. PCR might favor shorter templates, but patient and control samples were amplified and corrected together, so any skew would affect both groups equally.

The entire isolated RNA was reverse transcribed using the High Capacity cDNA Reverse Transcription Kit, and thus expressed TCRB transcripts were sequenced. Deep immunoSEQ sequencing was applied to naive, central memory and regulatory T cell samples, giving an average of around 4 million total reads per sample. After sorted cells were lysed in RLT buffer, RNA was extracted with DNase-treated RNeasy Micro or Mini kits, with the choice depending on cell number. Each cell subset was processed on its own to prevent cross-contamination, while patient and healthy donor samples were processed together. Using the immunoSEQ multiplex PCR, TCRB sequences were amplified from cDNA into 87-bp fragments spanning the CDR3 region. The amplicons were sequenced using the Illumina HiSeq platform. The paper's processing steps were these. PCR bias was computationally corrected using synthetic template baselines, reads within Hamming distance 2 were collapsed, and singletons that could not be merged were discarded. Reads were aligned against IMGT to assign V, D and J genes, CDR3 length and insertions or deletions at six rearrangement sites. Clonotype counts were normalized to sorted cell number within each subset before computing true diversity and Gini coefficients with the tcR R package. The overlap coefficient, calculated on TCRB nucleotide sequences, was used to quantify repertoire sharing. Out-of-frame TCRB sequences from naive cells were analyzed to stand in for the pre-selection repertoire. TCRdb carries this immuneACCESS record with in-frame sequences only. Its versions omit some clonotypes, under half of them owing to an unresolved V gene in the studies checked, with the rest unexplained. The V and J calls and clone size come from that table; D and trimming were worked out from the DNA. This sample gives hundreds of thousands of clones in total; 13% of them show up just once. Together, the top ten hold less than 0.025% of the sample.

Each donor gave one peripheral blood draw, about 110 mL on average, collected into heparinised tubes. Naive, central memory, regulatory and stem cell-like memory CD4+ T cells were sorted on a BD FACSAria II using a panel including CD45RO, CCR7, CD25, CD127, CD95 and CD27. All sorted populations exceeded 95% purity. Right away, PBMCs were isolated by Lymphoprep density gradient centrifugation and were stained directly, with no culture step. So that batch effects would be minimized, each experiment stained and sorted samples in pairs, pairing one healthy donor with one patient. The CDR3 spans 12 residues, from the cysteine through the phenylalanine. Here the CDR3 DNA is all that survives: 36 bases in frame from base 1. The germline V gene provides CDR1 SQVTM and CDR2 ANQGSEA. V gives up 6 bases and J gives up 3 bases, and the segment between their germline ends measures 11 bases.

This receptor was obtained from a man aged 18-30 years with type 1 diabetes. The specimen sequenced was naive CD4+ T cells from blood. The cell subset or site label, as the study defines it: true naive CD4+ T cells. The chain is made from TRBV29-1 and TRBJ2-5, with TRBD2 as a weak D call on 5 bases. The CDR3 amino acid sequence is: CSVWRAEETQYF. The DNA reads TGCAGCGTCTGGCGGGCAGAAGAGACCCAGTACTTC.